This T cell receptor beta chain was documented in a study of blood T cell repertoires in COVID-19. TCRdb's copy holds only in-frame clones and misses some; the assay was immunoSEQ multiplex PCR. The sample holds roughly 240,000 clones, roughly 80% seen once. The CDR3 consists of 19 residues. Germline V gene sequence: CDR1 LGHDT, CDR2 YNNKEL (reference sequence). The J segment lost 0 bases and the V segment lost 4 bases, leaving 13 bases of the junction unmatched. This chain connects TRBV3-1 (or the pseudogene TRBV3-2) to TRBJ2-7, with 12 bases aligning to TRBD1. Sequenced material: PBMCs or T cells enriched from blood (not recorded which). This TCR was sampled from a middle-aged woman who had been exposed to COVID-19. CDR3 region: CASSLTGTGGLKLSYEQYF. CDR3 nucleotides: TGTGCCAGCAGCCTAACCGGGACAGGGGGCCTTAAACTCTCCTACGAGCAGTACTTC.